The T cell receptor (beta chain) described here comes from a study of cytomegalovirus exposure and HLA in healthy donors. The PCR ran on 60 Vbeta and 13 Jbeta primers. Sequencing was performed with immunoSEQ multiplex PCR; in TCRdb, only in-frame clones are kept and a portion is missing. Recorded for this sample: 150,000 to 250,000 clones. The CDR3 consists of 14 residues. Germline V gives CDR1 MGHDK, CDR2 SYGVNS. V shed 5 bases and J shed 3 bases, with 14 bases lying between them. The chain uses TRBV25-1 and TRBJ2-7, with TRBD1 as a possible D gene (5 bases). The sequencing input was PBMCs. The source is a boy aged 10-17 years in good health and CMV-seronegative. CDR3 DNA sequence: TGTGCCAGCAGTCCGGACATTAATCGCTACGAGCAGTACTTC. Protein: CASSPDINRYEQYF.